This TCR beta chain derives from a study of regulatory T cells in long-lasting Graves disease. This clonotype was seen a few times. Indicated time point: newly diagnosed GD, antithyroid drugs for less than 3 months. Preparation of the TCR library used RNA extracted from PBMCs. The TCR beta library used iRepertoire HTBI primers with Arm-PCR amplification of CDR3. TCRdb passed the multiplex PCR reads through MiXCR, listing each CDR3 protein once. The sample shows roughly 500,000 distinct CDR3 sequences, less than 15% of them seen only once. The CDR3 covers 14 residues. Trimming cost V 4 bases and J 4 bases; bases outside gene matches: 4. Germline lookup yields CDR1 SGHRS and CDR2 YFSETQ. These data were also filed under a second study, of T cells in Graves' hyperthyroidism and ophthalmopathy.

The chain carries TRBV5-1 and TRBJ2-5, with 10 positions matching TRBD1. The clonotype originates from a man aged 25-45 years with Graves disease. This sample comprised peripheral blood mononuclear cells (PBMCs), obtained at new diagnosis, from a patient treated with antithyroid drugs. The CDR3 bases are TGCGCCAGCAGCAACCGGGACAGGGGAGAGACCCAGTACTTC. Its translation: CASSNRDRGETQYF. Together with reference TRBV5-1 and TRBJ2-5, the CDR3 gives the full variable domain: KAGVTQTPRYLIKTRGQQVTLSCSPISGHRSVSWYQQTPGQGLQFLFEYFSETQRNKGNFPGRFSGRQFSNSRSEMNVSTLELGDSALYLCASSNRDRGETQYFGPGTRLLVL.